The present T cell receptor (beta chain) was sequenced within a study of technical replicates of blood from several donors. TCRdb's table, derived via immunoSEQ multiplex PCR, lists solely in-frame clones and lacks some. The sample yields 82,000 or so clones, approximately 96% seen once. V dropped 10 bases and J dropped 4; count of bases not matched to a gene: 5. CDR3 length: 13 residues. Germline loops: CDR1 ENHRY, CDR2 SYGVKD. The chain has TRBV10-3 and TRBJ2-3; 10 bases are a match to TRBD1. The sequenced sample consisted of T cells isolated from PBMCs. The source is a human donor in good health. CDR3 sequence reads: CATRQGASDTQYF. The CDR3 DNA reads TGTGCCACCAGACAGGGGGCCTCAGATACGCAGTATTTT.